Sequencing of this T cell receptor (beta chain) was carried out in a study of blood T cell repertoires in COVID-19. CDR3 size: 16 residues. Germline-derived CDR1 and CDR2 are KGHDR and SFDVKD. V dropped 1 base and J dropped 4; count of bases not matched to a gene: 5. Per the authors' pipeline: Amplification of reference gene primers provided the estimated nucleated cell counts. Profiled with immunoSEQ multiplex PCR; TCRdb holds only in-frame clones, not every one. The V and J calls and clone size are taken from that table; D and trimming were inferred from the DNA. The table lists roughly 15,000 clones, 85% to 90% of them singletons.

The V gene is TRBV24-1, the J gene TRBJ2-3; TRBD1 agrees at 9 bases. Sequenced: peripheral blood. This receptor was identified in a man aged 45-65 years with active COVID-19. CDR3 region: CATSDLTGGVSDTQYF. CDR3 in DNA: TGTGCCACCAGTGATTTAACAGGGGGCGTCTCAGATACGCAGTATTTT.